Below, 11 T cell receptor beta chains from the same sample are listed, as sequenced in a study of shared clonotypes between healthy human individuals. Repertoires were generated with immunoSEQ multiplex PCR, while TCRdb's copy carries only in-frame clones and drops some. Of 2 million to 2.5 million clones detected, approximately 94% appear once; the ten largest clones hold under 2%. CD8 cells classed as naive were CD45RO-negative and positively selected for CCR7, excluding terminally differentiated effector memory CD45RA+ cells. The source material was naive CD8+ T cells from PBMCs. All receptors come from a man aged 18 to 30 in good health. Some clones in this sample may be carry-over from other donors' samples.

This clone has only one observation. The rearrangement links TRBV7-9 to TRBJ2-7; 8 bases align to TRBD1. The CDR3 runs to 16 residues. Germline CDR1 SEHNR, CDR2 FQNEAQ (reference sequence). Trimming took 4 bases from V and 1 from J; bases not matched to a gene: 9. CDR3 amino acids: CASSSRDRRFSYEQYF. As DNA, the CDR3 is TGTGCCAGCAGCTCACGGGACAGGCGATTTTCCTACGAGCAGTACTTC.

This clone was found once. This chain uses TRBV27 with TRBJ2-1; no reliable D call. V was cut by 6 bases and J by 3 bases, with 9 bases left in between. Germline V gene sequence: CDR1 MNHEY, CDR2 SMNVEV (reference sequence). The CDR3 is 13 amino acids. The chain's CDR3 is CASSPGYYNEQFF. The CDR3 DNA sequence: TGTGCCAGCAGCCCCGGGTACTACAATGAGCAGTTCTTC.

This clone was seen once. The gene calls are TRBV5-8 and TRBJ2-7; D might be TRBD1 or TRBD2, each matching 6 bases. Trimming cost V 6 bases and J 9 bases, with 16 bases left between them. Looked up from germline, CDR1 is SGHTS and CDR2 is YDEGEE. The CDR3 extends over 12 amino acids. The CDR3 DNA follows: TGTGCCAGCAACCCGGAGGGGGATGTGCAGTACTTC. This sequence encodes CASNPEGDVQYF.

The rearrangement links TRBV27 to TRBJ2-1, with D possibly TRBD2 on 6 matching bases. Germline CDR1 MNHEY, CDR2 SMNVEV (reference sequence). The CDR3 loop spans 16 amino acids. V was trimmed by 6 bases and J by 2 bases, leaving 17 bases between them. CDR3 sequence (DNA): TGTGCCAGCAGCCCCCTGGATCGCGGGGCCTACAATGAGCAGTTCTTC. As protein: CASSPLDRGAYNEQFF.

DNA for the CDR3: TGCGCCAGCTCCTCCGGGGCCTTAGCCTCCTACGAGCAGTACTTC. Translating gives CASSSGALASYEQYF. V is TRBV4-1 and J is TRBJ2-7, with D perhaps assigned TRBD1 or TRBD2 (5 bases each). This CDR3 has 15 residues. V gave up 8 bases and J gave up 0 bases, with 17 bases separating them. CDR1 is MGHRA and CDR2 is YSYEKL in the germline V gene.

The V gene is TRBV7-9, the J gene TRBJ2-3; 14 bases fit TRBD2. Trimming at V came to 5 bases and at J to 6 bases, leaving 4 bases not matched to a gene. Germline loops: CDR1 SEHNR, CDR2 FQNEAQ (reference sequence). CDR3 size: 15 residues. In nucleotides, the CDR3 is TGTGCCAGCAGCCCCGGGACTAGCGGGAGTGATACGCAGTATTTT. This translates into CASSPGTSGSDTQYF.

This chain joins TRBV7-2 and TRBJ1-2; the D is unclear. V dropped 6 bases and J dropped 4 bases, with 15 bases sitting between them. The CDR3 runs 14 residues. Per germline, CDR1 SGHTA and CDR2 FQGNSA. CDR3 residues: CASSPRGAVYGYTF. CDR3 sequence (DNA): TGTGCCAGCAGTCCCCGCGGAGCTGTCTATGGCTACACCTTC.

The chain is built from TRBV6-5 and TRBJ1-2, with D hard to call. The CDR3 runs 15 residues. V shed 6 bases and J shed 2 bases, with 16 bases lying between them. Germline V CDR1 and CDR2: MNHEY, SVGAGI. The CDR3 region is CASSLTGSRNYGYTF. CDR3 bases: TGTGCCAGCAGCCTAACGGGAAGTAGAAACTATGGCTACACCTTC.

The rearrangement links TRBV7-2 to TRBJ1-1, with TRBD1 matching over 9 bases. There are 14 residues in the CDR3. CDR1 SGHTA and CDR2 FQGNSA come from the germline V gene. V dropped 5 bases and J dropped 7; count of bases not matched to a gene: 8. CDR3 in amino acids: CASSTPGTGYEAFF. For the CDR3, the DNA is TGTGCCAGCAGCACACCCGGGACAGGGTATGAAGCTTTCTTT.

This clone was found once. The chain couples TRBV9 to TRBJ2-7; D remains ambiguous. Trimming left V 3 bases short and J 0 bases short, with 10 bases between. This CDR3 is built from 14 residues. Germline V gives CDR1 SGDLS, CDR2 YYNGEE. CDR3 DNA sequence: TGTGCCAGCAGCGAGCGACTTAGCTCCTACGAGCAGTACTTC. This sequence encodes CASSERLSSYEQYF.

The CDR3 sequence is CASSFGDGNTEAFF. CDR3 coding DNA: TGTGCCAGCAGTTTCGGGGACGGGAACACTGAAGCTTTCTTT. The chain couples TRBV28 to TRBJ1-1; tentative D call: TRBD1 (5 bases). CDR1 is MDHEN and CDR2 is SYDVKM in the germline V gene. The V gene lost 3 bases and the J gene lost 1 base, with 9 bases spanning the gap. The CDR3 runs to 14 residues.